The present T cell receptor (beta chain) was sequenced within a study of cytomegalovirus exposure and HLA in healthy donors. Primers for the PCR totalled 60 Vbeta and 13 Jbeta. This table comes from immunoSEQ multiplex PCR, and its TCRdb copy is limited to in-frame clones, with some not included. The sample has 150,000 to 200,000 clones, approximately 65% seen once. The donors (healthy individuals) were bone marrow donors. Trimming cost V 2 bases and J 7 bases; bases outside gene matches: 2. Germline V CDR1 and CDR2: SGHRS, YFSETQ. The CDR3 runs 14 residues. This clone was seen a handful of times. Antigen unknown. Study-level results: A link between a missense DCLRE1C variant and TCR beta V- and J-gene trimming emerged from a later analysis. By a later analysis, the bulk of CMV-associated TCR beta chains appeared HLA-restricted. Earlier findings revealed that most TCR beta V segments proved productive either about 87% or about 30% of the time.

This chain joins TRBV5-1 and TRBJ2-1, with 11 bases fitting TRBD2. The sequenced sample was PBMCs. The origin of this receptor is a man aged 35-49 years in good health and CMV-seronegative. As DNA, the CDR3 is TGCGCCAGCAGCTTACTAGCGGGGGAGAATGAGCAGTTCTTC. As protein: CASSLLAGENEQFF. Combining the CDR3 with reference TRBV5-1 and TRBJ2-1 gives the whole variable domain KAGVTQTPRYLIKTRGQQVTLSCSPISGHRSVSWYQQTPGQGLQFLFEYFSETQRNKGNFPGRFSGRQFSNSRSEMNVSTLELGDSALYLCASSLLAGENEQFFGPGTRLTVL.